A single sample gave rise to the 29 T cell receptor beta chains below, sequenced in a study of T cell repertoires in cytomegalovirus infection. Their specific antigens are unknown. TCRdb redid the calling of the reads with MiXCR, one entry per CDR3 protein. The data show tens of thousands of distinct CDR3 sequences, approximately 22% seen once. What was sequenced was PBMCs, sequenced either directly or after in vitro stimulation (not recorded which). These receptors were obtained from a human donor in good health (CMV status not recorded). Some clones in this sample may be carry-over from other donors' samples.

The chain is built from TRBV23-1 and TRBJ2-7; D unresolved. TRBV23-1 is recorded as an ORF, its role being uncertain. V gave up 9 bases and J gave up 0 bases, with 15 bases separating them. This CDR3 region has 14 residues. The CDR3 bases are TGCGCCAGGACCCTCTCCGGTAGCTCCTACGAGCAGTACTTC. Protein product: CARTLSGSSYEQYF.

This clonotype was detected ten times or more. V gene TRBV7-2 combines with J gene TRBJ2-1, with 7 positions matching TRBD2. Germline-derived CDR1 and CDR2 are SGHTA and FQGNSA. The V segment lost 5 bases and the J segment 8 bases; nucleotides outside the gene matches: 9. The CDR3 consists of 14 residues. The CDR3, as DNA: TGTGCCAGCAGCCCCAAGGGGAGGGCCGATGAGCAGTTCTTC. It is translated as CASSPKGRADEQFF.

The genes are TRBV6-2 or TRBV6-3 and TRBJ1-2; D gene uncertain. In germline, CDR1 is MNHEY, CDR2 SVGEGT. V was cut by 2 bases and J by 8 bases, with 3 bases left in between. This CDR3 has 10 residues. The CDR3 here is CASSYPGYTF. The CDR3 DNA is TGTGCCAGCAGTTACCCGGGCTACACCTTC.

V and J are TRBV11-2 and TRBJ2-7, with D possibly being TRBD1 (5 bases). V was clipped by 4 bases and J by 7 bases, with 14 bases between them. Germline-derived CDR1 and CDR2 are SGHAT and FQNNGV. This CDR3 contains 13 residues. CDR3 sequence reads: CASSWGSGREQYV. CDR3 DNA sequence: TGTGCCAGCAGCTGGGGCTCGGGTCGTGAGCAGTACGTC.

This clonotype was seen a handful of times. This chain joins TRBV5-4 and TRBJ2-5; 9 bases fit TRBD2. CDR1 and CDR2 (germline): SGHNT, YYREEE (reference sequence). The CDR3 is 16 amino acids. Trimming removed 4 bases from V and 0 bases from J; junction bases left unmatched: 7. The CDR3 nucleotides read TGTGCCAGCAGCCTAGGACTAGCGCACAACCAAGAGACCCAGTACTTC. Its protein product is CASSLGLAHNQETQYF. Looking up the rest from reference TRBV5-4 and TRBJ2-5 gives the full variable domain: ETGVTQSPTHLIKTRGQQVTLRCSSQSGHNTVSWYQQALGQGPQFIFQYYREEENGRGNFPPRFSGLQFPNYSSELNVNALELDDSALYLCASSLGLAHNQETQYFGPGTRLLVL.

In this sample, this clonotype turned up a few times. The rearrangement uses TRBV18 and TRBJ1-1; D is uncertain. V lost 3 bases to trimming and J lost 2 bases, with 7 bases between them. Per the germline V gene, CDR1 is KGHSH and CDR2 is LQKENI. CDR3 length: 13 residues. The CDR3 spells CASSPQENTEAFF. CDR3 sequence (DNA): TGTGCCAGCTCACCCCAGGAAAACACTGAAGCTTTCTTT.

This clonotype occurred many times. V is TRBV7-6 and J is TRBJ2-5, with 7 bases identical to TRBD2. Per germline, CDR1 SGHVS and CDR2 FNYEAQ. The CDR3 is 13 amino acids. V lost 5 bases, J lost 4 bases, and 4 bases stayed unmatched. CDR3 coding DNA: TGTGCCAGCAGCCCCATAGCGGGAGAGACCCAGTACTTC. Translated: CASSPIAGETQYF.

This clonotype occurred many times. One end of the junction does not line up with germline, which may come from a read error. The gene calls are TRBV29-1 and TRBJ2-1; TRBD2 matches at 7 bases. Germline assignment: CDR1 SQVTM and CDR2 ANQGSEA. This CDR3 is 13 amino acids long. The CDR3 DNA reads TGCAGCGTTGAAGAGCGGGAGTACAGTGAGCAGTTCTTC. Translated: CSVEEREYSEQFF.

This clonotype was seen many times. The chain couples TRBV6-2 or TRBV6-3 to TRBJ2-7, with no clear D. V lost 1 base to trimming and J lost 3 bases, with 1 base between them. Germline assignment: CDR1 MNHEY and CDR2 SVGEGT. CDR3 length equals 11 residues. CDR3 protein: CASSYYYEQYF. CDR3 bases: TGTGCCAGCAGTTACTACTACGAGCAGTACTTC.

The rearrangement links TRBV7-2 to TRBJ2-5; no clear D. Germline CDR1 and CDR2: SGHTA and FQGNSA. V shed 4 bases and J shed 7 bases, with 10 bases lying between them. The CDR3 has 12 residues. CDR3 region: CASSSPPGTQYF. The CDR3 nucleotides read TGTGCCAGCAGCTCCCCCCCAGGGACCCAGTACTTC.

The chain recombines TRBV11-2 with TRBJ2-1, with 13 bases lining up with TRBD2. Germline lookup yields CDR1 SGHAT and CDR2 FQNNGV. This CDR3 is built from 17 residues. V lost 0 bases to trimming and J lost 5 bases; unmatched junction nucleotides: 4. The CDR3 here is CASSLDRLAGGHNEQFF. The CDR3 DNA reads TGTGCCAGCAGCTTAGATCGACTAGCGGGGGGACACAATGAGCAGTTCTTC. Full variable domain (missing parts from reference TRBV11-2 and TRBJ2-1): EAGVAQSPRYKIIEKRQSVAFWCNPISGHATLYWYQQILGQGPKLLIQFQNNGVVDDSQLPKDRFSAERLKGVDSTLKIQPAKLEDSAVYLCASSLDRLAGGHNEQFFGPGTRLTVL.

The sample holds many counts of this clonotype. DNA for the CDR3: TGTGCCAGCAGCTTAAGTGGCTCCTACAATGAGCAGTTCTTC. Translating gives CASSLSGSYNEQFF. The chain has TRBV12-3 or TRBV12-4 and TRBJ2-1; the D is unclear. The CDR3 is 14 residues long. V was cut by 6 bases and J by 0 bases, with 9 bases left in between.

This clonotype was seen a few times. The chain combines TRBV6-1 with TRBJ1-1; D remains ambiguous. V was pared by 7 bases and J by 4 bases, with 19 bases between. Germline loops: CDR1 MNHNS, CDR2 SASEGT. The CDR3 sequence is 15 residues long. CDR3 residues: CASTLNSLRSTEAFF. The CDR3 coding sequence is TGTGCCAGCACCCTCAACTCCCTTAGAAGCACTGAAGCTTTCTTT.

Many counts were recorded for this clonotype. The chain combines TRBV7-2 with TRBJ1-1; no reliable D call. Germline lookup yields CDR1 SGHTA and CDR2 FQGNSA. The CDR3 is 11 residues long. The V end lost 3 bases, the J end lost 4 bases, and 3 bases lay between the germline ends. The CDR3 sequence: CASSFGTEAFF. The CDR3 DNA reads TGTGCCAGCAGCTTTGGCACTGAAGCTTTCTTT.

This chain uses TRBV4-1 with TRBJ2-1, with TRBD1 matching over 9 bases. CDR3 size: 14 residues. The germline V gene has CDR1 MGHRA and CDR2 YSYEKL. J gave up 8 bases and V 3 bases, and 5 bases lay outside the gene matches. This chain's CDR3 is CASSQGQGTHEQFF. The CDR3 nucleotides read TGCGCCAGCAGCCAGGGACAGGGTACCCATGAGCAGTTCTTC.

CDR3 in DNA: TGCAGCGTCGAAACAGGGGCGGGGCAGCCCCAGCATTTT. Translation gives CSVETGAGQPQHF. This chain uses TRBV29-1 with TRBJ1-5; TRBD1 matches at 7 bases. CDR1 SQVTM and CDR2 ANQGSEA come from the germline V gene. After removal of 6 bases from V and 7 bases from J, the junction contained 9 bases not matched to a gene. CDR3 length: 13 residues.

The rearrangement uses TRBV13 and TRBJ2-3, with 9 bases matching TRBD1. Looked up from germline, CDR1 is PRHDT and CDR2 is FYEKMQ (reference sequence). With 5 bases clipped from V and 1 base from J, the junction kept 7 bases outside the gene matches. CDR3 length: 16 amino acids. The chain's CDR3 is CASSSRDRVRTDTQYF. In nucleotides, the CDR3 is TGTGCCAGCAGCAGCCGGGACAGGGTGCGCACAGATACGCAGTATTTT.

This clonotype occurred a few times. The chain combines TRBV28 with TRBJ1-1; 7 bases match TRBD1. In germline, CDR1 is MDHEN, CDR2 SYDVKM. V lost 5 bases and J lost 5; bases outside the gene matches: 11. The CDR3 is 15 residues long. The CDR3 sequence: CASSPRTGSGTEAFF. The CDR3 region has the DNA TGTGCCAGCAGTCCGAGGACAGGTAGTGGGACTGAAGCTTTCTTT.

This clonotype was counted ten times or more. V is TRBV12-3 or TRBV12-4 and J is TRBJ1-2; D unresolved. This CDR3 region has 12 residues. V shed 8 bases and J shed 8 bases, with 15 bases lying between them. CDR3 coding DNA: TGTGCCAGCGGGTTGACCGGTCGGGGCTACACCTTC. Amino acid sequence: CASGLTGRGYTF.

In nucleotides, the CDR3 is TGTGCCAGCAGTTTAGGGGGAGAAAGGCAGTTCTTC. Translated, it gives CASSLGGERQFF. The gene calls are TRBV12-3 or TRBV12-4 and TRBJ2-1; tentative D call: TRBD2 (5 bases). V was trimmed by 1 base and J by 12 bases, leaving 10 bases between them. There are 12 residues in the CDR3.

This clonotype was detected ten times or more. CDR3 in amino acids: CASTPTGTRDTGELFF. As DNA, the CDR3 is TGCGCCAGCACCCCCACCGGGACTAGAGACACCGGGGAGCTGTTTTTT. The V call is TRBV5-1, the J call TRBJ2-2, with 8 bases that match TRBD2. The V segment lost 6 bases and the J segment 3 bases; nucleotides outside the gene matches: 10. The CDR3 length is 16 residues. The germline V gene encodes CDR1 SGHRS and CDR2 YFSETQ.

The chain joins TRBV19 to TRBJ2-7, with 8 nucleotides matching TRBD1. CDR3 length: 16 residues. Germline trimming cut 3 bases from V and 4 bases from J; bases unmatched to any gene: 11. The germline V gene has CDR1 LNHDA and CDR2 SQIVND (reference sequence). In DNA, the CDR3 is TGTGCCAGTAGTATTACCGCCGGACAGGGCAGGTACGAGCAGTACTTC. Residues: CASSITAGQGRYEQYF. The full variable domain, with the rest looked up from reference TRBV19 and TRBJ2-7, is DGGITQSPKYLFRKEGQNVTLSCEQNLNHDAMYWYRQDPGQGLRLIYYSQIVNDFQKGDIAEGYSVSREKKESFPLTVTSAQKNPTAFYLCASSITAGQGRYEQYFGPGTRLTVT.

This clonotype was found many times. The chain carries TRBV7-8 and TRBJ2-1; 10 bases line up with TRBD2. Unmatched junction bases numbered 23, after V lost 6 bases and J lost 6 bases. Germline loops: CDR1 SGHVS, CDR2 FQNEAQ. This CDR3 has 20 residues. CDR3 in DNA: TGTGCCAGCAGTGGTATAATGGGACTAGCGCATAGAGAAGGGGGCAATGAGCAGTTCTTC. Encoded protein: CASSGIMGLAHREGGNEQFF.

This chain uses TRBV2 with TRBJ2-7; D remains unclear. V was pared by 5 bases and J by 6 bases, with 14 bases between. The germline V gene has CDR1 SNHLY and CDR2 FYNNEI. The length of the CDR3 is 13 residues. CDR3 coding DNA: TGTGCCAGCAGTCCCCCGGTGGGTTTCGAGCAGTACTTC. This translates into CASSPPVGFEQYF.

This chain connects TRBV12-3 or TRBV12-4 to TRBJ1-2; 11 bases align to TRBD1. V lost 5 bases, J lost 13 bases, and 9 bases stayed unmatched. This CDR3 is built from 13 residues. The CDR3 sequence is CASSHGQGASGTF. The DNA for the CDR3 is TGTGCCAGCAGTCACGGACAGGGGGCATCTGGCACCTTC.

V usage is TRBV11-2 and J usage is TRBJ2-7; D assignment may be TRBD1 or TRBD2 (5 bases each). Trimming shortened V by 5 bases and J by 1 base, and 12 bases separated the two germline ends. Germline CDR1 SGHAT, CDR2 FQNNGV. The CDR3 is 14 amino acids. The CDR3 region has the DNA TGTGCCAGCAGCCTGGGGACGGCGTCCTACGAGCAGTACTTC. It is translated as CASSLGTASYEQYF.

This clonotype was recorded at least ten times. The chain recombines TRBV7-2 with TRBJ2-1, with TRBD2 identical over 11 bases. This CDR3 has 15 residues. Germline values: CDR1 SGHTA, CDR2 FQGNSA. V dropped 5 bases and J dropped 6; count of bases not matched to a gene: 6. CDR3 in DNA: TGTGCCAGCAGCCTCGGACTAGCGGGCTTCAATGAGCAGTTCTTC. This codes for CASSLGLAGFNEQFF. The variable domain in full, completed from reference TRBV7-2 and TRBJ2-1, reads GAGVSQSPSNKVTEKGKDVELRCDPISGHTALYWYRQSLGQGLEFLIYFQGNSAPDKSGLPSDRFSAERTGGSVSTLTIQRTQQEDSAVYLCASSLGLAGFNEQFFGPGTRLTVL.

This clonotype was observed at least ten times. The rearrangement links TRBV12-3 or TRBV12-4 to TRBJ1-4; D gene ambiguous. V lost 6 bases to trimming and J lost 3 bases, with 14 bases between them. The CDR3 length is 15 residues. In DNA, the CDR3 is TGTGCCAGCAGCCCAACAGAAGTCCCTAATGAAAAACTGTTTTTT. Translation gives CASSPTEVPNEKLFF.

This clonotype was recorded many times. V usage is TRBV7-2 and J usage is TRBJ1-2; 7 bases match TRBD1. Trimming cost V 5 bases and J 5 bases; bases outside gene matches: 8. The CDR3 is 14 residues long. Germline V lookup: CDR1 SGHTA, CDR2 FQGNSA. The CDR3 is CASSPGQLQYGYTF. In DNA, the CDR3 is TGTGCCAGCAGCCCGGGACAGCTTCAATATGGCTACACCTTC.